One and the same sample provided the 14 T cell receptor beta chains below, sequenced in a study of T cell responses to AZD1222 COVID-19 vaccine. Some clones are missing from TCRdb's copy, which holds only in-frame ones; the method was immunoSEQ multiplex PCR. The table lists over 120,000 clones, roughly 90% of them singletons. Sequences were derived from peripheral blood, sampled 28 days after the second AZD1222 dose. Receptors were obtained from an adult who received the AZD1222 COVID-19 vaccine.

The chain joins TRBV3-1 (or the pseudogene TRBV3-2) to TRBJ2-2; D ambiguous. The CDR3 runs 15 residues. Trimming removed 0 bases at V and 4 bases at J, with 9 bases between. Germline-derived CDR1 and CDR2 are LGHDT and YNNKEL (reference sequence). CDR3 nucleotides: TGTGCCAGCAGCCAAGAGGCACTCCCCACCGGGGAGCTGTTTTTT. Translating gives CASSQEALPTGELFF.

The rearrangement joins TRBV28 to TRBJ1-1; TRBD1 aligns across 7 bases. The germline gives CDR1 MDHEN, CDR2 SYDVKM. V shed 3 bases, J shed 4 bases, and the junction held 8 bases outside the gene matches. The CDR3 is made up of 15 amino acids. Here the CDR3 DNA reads TGTGCCAGCAGTTTGTCGACAGGGTGGGGCACTGAAGCTTTCTTT. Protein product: CASSLSTGWGTEAFF.

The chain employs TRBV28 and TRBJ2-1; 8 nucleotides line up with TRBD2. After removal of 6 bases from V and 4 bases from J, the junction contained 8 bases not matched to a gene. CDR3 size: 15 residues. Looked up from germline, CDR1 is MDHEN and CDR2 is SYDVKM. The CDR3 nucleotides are TGTGCCAGCAGCTCTCCAGCGGGAGCTTACAATGAGCAGTTCTTC. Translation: CASSSPAGAYNEQFF.

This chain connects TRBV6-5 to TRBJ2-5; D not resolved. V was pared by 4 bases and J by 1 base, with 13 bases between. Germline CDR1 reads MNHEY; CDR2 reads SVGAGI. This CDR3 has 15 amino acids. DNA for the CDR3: TGTGCCAGCAGTTTCAGATGGGTAGCCCAAGAGACCCAGTACTTC. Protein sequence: CASSFRWVAQETQYF.

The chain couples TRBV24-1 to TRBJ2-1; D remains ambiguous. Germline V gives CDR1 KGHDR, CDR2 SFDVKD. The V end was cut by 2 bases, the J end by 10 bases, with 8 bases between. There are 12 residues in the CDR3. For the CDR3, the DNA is TGTGCCACCAGTGATTGGGGTATCGAGCAGTTCTTC. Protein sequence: CATSDWGIEQFF.

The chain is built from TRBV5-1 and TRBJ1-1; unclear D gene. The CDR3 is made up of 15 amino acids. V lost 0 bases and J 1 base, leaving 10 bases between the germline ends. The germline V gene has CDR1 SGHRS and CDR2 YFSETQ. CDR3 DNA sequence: TGCGCCAGCAGCTTGGCCGGGTTTGGGAACACTGAAGCTTTCTTT. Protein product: CASSLAGFGNTEAFF.

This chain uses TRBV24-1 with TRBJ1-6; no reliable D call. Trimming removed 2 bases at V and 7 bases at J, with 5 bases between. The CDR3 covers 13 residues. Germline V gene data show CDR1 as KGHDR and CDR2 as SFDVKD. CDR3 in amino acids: CATSDSGNSPLHF. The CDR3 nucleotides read TGTGCCACCAGTGATTCGGGGAATTCACCCCTCCACTTT.

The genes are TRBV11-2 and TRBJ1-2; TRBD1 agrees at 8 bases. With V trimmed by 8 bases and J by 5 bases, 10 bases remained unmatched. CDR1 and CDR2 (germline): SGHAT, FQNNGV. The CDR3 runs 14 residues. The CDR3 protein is CASGGSTGEYGYTF. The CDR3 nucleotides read TGTGCCAGCGGGGGATCGACAGGGGAGTATGGCTACACCTTC.

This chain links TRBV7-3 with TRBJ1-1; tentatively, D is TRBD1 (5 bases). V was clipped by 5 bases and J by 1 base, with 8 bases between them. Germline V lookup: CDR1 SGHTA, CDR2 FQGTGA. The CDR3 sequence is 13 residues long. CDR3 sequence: CASSTDRNTEAFF. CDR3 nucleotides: TGTGCCAGCAGCACCGACAGGAACACTGAAGCTTTCTTT.

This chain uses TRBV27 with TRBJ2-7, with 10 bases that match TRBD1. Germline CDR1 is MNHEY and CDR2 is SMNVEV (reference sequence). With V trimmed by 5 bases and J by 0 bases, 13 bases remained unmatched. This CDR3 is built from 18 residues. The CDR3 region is CASSTGTGAQQRSYEQYF. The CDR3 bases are TGTGCCAGCAGTACCGGGACAGGGGCCCAACAACGCTCCTACGAGCAGTACTTC.

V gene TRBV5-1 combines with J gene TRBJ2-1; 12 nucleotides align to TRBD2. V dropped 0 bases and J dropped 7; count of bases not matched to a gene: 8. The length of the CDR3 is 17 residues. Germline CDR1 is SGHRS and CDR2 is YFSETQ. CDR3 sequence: CASSLGVGLAGTNEQFF. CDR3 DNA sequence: TGCGCCAGCAGCTTGGGGGTTGGACTAGCGGGAACGAATGAGCAGTTCTTC.

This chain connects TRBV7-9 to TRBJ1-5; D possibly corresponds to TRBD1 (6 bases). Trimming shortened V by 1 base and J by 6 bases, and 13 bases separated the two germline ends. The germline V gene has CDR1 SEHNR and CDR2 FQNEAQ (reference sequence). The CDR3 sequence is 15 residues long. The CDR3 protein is CASSLGDRSSQPQHF. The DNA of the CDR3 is TGTGCCAGCAGCTTAGGAGACAGGTCAAGTCAGCCCCAGCATTTT.

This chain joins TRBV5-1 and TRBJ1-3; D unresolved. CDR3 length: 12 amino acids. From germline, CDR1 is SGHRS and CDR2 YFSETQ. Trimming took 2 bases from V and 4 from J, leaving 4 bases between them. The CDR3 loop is CASSFNGNTIYF. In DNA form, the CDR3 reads TGCGCCAGCAGCTTCAACGGAAACACCATATATTTT.

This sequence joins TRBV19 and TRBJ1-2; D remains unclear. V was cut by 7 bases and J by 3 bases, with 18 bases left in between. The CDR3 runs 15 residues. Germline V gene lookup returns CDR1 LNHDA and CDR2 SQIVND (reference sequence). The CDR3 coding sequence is TGTGCCAGTACCAGAGGGTCAAGGATGGACTATGGCTACACCTTC. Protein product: CASTRGSRMDYGYTF. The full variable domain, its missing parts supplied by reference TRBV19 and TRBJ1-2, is DGGITQSPKYLFRKEGQNVTLSCEQNLNHDAMYWYRQDPGQGLRLIYYSQIVNDFQKGDIAEGYSVSREKKESFPLTVTSAQKNPTAFYLCASTRGSRMDYGYTFGSGTRLTVV.